These 10 T cell receptor beta chains were sequenced from one sample in a study of control samples from healthy donors and cancer patients. The data were produced by immunoSEQ multiplex PCR, yet TCRdb's version contains in-frame clones alone and is incomplete. The table includes roughly 130,000 clones, about 95% detected once. The sequencing sample was made of blood. The receptors come from a man in his thirties or forties in good health.

The rearrangement links TRBV12-5 to TRBJ2-7, with D possibly being TRBD2 (7 bases). Germline CDR1 LGHNT, CDR2 FRNRAP. Trimming removed 5 bases from V and 2 bases from J, with 13 bases in between. CDR3 length equals 14 residues. The DNA of the CDR3 is TGTGCTAGTGGTCCCGGGGGGCCGACCTACGAGCAGTACTTC. Translation: CASGPGGPTYEQYF.

The chain carries TRBV6-5 and TRBJ1-6, with 7 bases matching TRBD1. The CDR3 consists of 12 residues. The V and J ends lost 5 bases and 11 bases, in that order; junction bases with no gene match: 3. Germline V gives CDR1 MNHEY, CDR2 SVGAGI. The CDR3 DNA is TGTGCCAGCAGTCGACAGGGACCACCCCTCCACTTT. Residues: CASSRQGPPLHF.

This chain uses TRBV9 with TRBJ2-1, with D unclear. V lost 0 bases to trimming and J lost 8 bases, with 9 bases between them. Germline CDR1 reads SGDLS; CDR2 reads YYNGEE. The CDR3 is 13 amino acids. CDR3 nucleotide sequence: TGTGCCAGCAGCGTAGGGGTAAGCTATGAGCAGTTCTTC. Protein sequence: CASSVGVSYEQFF.

The genes are TRBV5-6 and TRBJ2-1, with D tentatively TRBD2 (5 bases). Germline V gene data show CDR1 as SGHDT and CDR2 as YYEEEE. V was shortened by 3 bases and J by 0 bases, with 10 bases between the two germline ends. This CDR3 is built from 15 residues. CDR3 sequence: CASSSPGVSYNEQFF. The CDR3 DNA reads TGTGCCAGCAGCTCCCCCGGGGTCTCCTACAATGAGCAGTTCTTC.

J is TRBJ1-6 and V is TRBV4-1; the D is unclear. CDR1 is MGHRA, CDR2 YSYEKL, per germline. The V gene lost 4 bases and the J gene lost 3 bases, with 13 bases spanning the gap. The CDR3 is made up of 16 amino acids. DNA of the CDR3: TGCGCCAGCAGCCCAGGCAGCGCCAACTATAATTCACCCCTCCACTTT. This encodes CASSPGSANYNSPLHF.

V gene TRBV5-5 combines with J gene TRBJ1-4; 7 nucleotides match TRBD1. The germline CDR1 and CDR2 sequences are SGHKS and YYEKEE (reference sequence). The CDR3 extends over 16 amino acids. V gave up 0 bases and J gave up 5 bases; unmatched junction bases: 7. CDR3 region: CASSLARIQGNEKLFF. The CDR3 DNA follows: TGTGCCAGCAGCTTGGCCAGGATACAGGGGAATGAAAAACTGTTTTTT.

V usage is TRBV6-5 and J usage is TRBJ2-2; TRBD2 aligns across 9 bases. The CDR3 covers 15 residues. The germline CDR1 and CDR2 sequences are MNHEY and SVGAGI. Germline trimming cut 7 bases from V and 3 bases from J; bases unmatched to any gene: 6. The CDR3 sequence is CASNKLAGYTGELFF. The CDR3 nucleotides are TGTGCCAGCAACAAACTAGCGGGCTACACCGGGGAGCTGTTTTTT.

The chain's CDR3 is CASSVEQGVNSPLHF. DNA of the CDR3: TGTGCCAGCAGCGTAGAACAGGGGGTGAATTCACCCCTCCACTTT. The chain joins TRBV9 to TRBJ1-6; 8 bases are shared with TRBD1. Germline V gives CDR1 SGDLS, CDR2 YYNGEE. The CDR3 covers 15 residues. The V gene end was trimmed by 0 bases and the J gene end by 7 bases; junction bases not matched to a gene: 3.

The genes are TRBV3-1 (or the pseudogene TRBV3-2) and TRBJ1-4; TRBD1 agrees at 7 bases. CDR1 is LGHDT and CDR2 is YNNKEL in the germline V gene (reference sequence). The V and J ends lost 4 bases and 5 bases, in that order; junction bases with no gene match: 10. The CDR3 contains 16 residues. Written as DNA, the CDR3 is TGTGCCAGCAGCCTCGTTAGGGGGCCGGAAAATGAAAAACTGTTTTTT. The encoded protein is CASSLVRGPENEKLFF.

V usage is TRBV7-2 and J usage is TRBJ2-3; a possible D gene is TRBD1 (6 bases). V was pared by 1 base and J by 0 bases, with 8 bases between. The CDR3 is made up of 15 amino acids. CDR1 is SGHTA, CDR2 FQGNSA, per germline. The CDR3 nucleotides read TGTGCCAGCAGCTTAGTAGACAGGAGCACAGATACGCAGTATTTT. Translated: CASSLVDRSTDTQYF.